By proportion, the clone carrying this TCR beta chain is medium-sized. What it binds is unknown. The germline V gene encodes CDR1 SGHTA and CDR2 FQGNSA. The V end was cut by 2 bases, the J end by 0 bases, with 11 bases between. This CDR3 is 17 amino acids long. In the source study's methods: A papillary thyroid cancer distant-metastasis classifier was built from CDR3 differences across clinicopathological groups. TCRdb used MiXCR to call clones anew from the PCR reads. TCRdb, not the authors, supplied the V and J calls. Of around 20,000 clones listed, approximately 29% are singletons. The data originate from a study of metastatic and nonmetastatic thyroid tumors. Whole-study context: Repertoire comparison spanned blood and tumor or nodule tissue of malignant and benign thyroid patients. Whole-study results and caveats: According to reports, the diversity of TCR beta was significantly higher in malignant thyroid tumors than in benign nodules, and this held in both blood and tumor samples.

Before thyroid surgery, none of the patients had received any treatment. Sequences were obtained from adjacent normal tissue. The chain recombines TRBV7-2 with TRBJ2-6; D not certain. This receptor was taken from a female donor with papillary thyroid cancer or a benign thyroid nodule (not recorded which). Some clones in this sample may be carry-over from other donors' samples. CDR3 loop: CASSLLPVVSGANVLTF. The CDR3 DNA reads as TGTGCCAGCAGCTTACTGCCGGTGGTCTCTGGGGCCAACGTCCTGACTTTC.